These 17 T cell receptor beta chains came from one sample sequenced in a study of CXCR3-negative and CXCR3-positive naive CD8 T cells. Findings and limits, study-wide: More hydrophobic TRB CDR3s occurred in CXCR3-positive than in CXCR3-negative naive cells.

With UMI labels, 5' RACE was used to prepare the TRB cDNA libraries. Each CDR3 protein gets one entry in TCRdb, which reprocessed the 5' RACE reads and gives no DNA. The listing contains tens of thousands of distinct CDR3 sequences. These TCRs are of unknown antigen specificity. Material: naive CXCR3+ CD8+ T cells from blood. Subset indicated: CD45RO-CCR7+CD27+CD95- naive CD8+ T cells expressing CXCR3 (TNR3+). The receptors here all came from a human donor in good health. Some clones in this sample may be carry-over from other donors' samples.

This chain uses TRBV29-1 with TRBJ2-1; the TRBD1 assignment by TCRdb is unverifiable without DNA. Germline values: CDR1 SQVTM, CDR2 ANQGSEA. CDR3 length: 13 amino acids. CDR3 residues: CSVSTGIYNEQFF.

The chain recombines TRBV7-9 with TRBJ1-2. The CDR3 runs to 14 residues. From germline, CDR1 is SEHNR and CDR2 FQNEAQ (reference sequence). CDR3 protein: CASSPSSDIYGYTF.

The chain's CDR3 is CSSMLSPGQSVDEQFF. This chain uses TRBV29-1 with TRBJ2-1; TCRdb indicates TRBD1, and absent DNA this call remains unverified. Germline V gene lookup returns CDR1 SQVTM and CDR2 ANQGSEA. The CDR3 runs to 16 residues.

The rearrangement links TRBV27 to TRBJ2-1; TCRdb's D gene call, TRBD1, goes unchecked for lack of DNA. The germline V gene has CDR1 MNHEY and CDR2 SMNVEV (reference sequence). This CDR3 spans 14 amino acids. CDR3 sequence: CASTLGGPHNEQFF.

The chain is built from TRBV7-6 and TRBJ2-3; without DNA, the TCRdb call of TRBD2 cannot be checked. Per germline, CDR1 SGHVS and CDR2 FNYEAQ. The CDR3 covers 16 residues. Here the CDR3 reads CASSLGLAGSRDTQYF.

V is TRBV11-2 and J is TRBJ2-2. This CDR3 spans 12 amino acids. Per the germline V gene, CDR1 is SGHAT and CDR2 is FQNNGV. The CDR3 protein is CASSYSRAELFF.

The rearrangement links TRBV5-1 to TRBJ2-1; lacking DNA, the TRBD1 call made by TCRdb goes unchecked. Germline values: CDR1 SGHRS, CDR2 YFSETQ. The CDR3 has 18 amino acids. CDR3 in amino acids: CASSLDGSGGLSYNEQFF.

This chain uses TRBV25-1 with TRBJ2-5; TCRdb returns TRBD1, unconfirmable since there is no DNA. The germline gives CDR1 MGHDK, CDR2 SYGVNS. The CDR3 loop spans 16 amino acids. This chain's CDR3 is CASSELQGTGQETQYF.

The CDR3 reads CASSSFAGNSNQPQHF. This chain uses TRBV28 with TRBJ1-5. Germline lookup yields CDR1 MDHEN and CDR2 SYDVKM. CDR3 length: 16 amino acids.

The V gene is TRBV7-9, the J gene TRBJ2-7; absent DNA, TCRdb's TRBD1 call cannot be checked. Looked up from germline, CDR1 is SEHNR and CDR2 is FQNEAQ (reference sequence). This CDR3 contains 15 residues. The CDR3 sequence is CASSIRQAPVDEQYF.

This chain links TRBV9 with TRBJ1-1; the D gene TCRdb calls, TRBD1, cannot be checked with no DNA. The germline V gene encodes CDR1 SGDLS and CDR2 YYNGEE. CDR3 size: 14 residues. The CDR3 protein is CASSSGTGDTEAFF.

CDR3 sequence: CASSQVASGESSYEQYF. The chain links TRBV4-2 to TRBJ2-7; the TCRdb call, TRBD2, lacks DNA for checking. The CDR3 is 17 amino acids. Germline values: CDR1 LGHNA, CDR2 YNFKEQ.

The genes are TRBV18 and TRBJ2-1. The CDR3 is 16 residues long. CDR1 KGHSH and CDR2 LQKENI come from the germline V gene. CDR3 protein: CASSPSTGGSYNEQFF.

The CDR3 sequence is CASSPTRGLETEAFF. This rearrangement joins TRBV7-9 to TRBJ1-1; TCRdb's assignment of TRBD1 cannot be checked, as there is no DNA. The CDR3 has 15 residues. In germline, CDR1 is SEHNR, CDR2 FQNEAQ (reference sequence).

This rearrangement joins TRBV5-4 to TRBJ1-1. CDR1 is SGHNT and CDR2 is YYREEE in the germline V gene (reference sequence). The CDR3 has 15 residues. The chain's CDR3 is CASSLATVLNTEAFF.

This chain links TRBV12-3 or TRBV12-4 with TRBJ1-2; absent DNA, TCRdb's TRBD1 call cannot be checked. The CDR3 is made up of 13 amino acids. The CDR3 spells CASSPGKIYGYTF.

The chain has TRBV25-1 and TRBJ1-5. Looked up from germline, CDR1 is MGHDK and CDR2 is SYGVNS. The CDR3 sequence is 14 residues long. CDR3: CASSGMGEGQPQHF.